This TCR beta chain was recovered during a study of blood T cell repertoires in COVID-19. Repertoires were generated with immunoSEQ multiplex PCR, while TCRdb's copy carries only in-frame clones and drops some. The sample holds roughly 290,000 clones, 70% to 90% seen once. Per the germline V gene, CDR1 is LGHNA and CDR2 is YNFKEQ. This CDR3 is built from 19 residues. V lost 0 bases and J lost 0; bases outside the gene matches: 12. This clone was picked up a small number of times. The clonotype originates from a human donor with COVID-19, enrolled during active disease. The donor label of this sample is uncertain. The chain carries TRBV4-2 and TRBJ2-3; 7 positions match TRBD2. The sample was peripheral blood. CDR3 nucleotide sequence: TGTGCCAGCAGCCAAGATTCCAAACTAGCGACCGTTAGCACAGATACGCAGTATTTT. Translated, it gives CASSQDSKLATVSTDTQYF.